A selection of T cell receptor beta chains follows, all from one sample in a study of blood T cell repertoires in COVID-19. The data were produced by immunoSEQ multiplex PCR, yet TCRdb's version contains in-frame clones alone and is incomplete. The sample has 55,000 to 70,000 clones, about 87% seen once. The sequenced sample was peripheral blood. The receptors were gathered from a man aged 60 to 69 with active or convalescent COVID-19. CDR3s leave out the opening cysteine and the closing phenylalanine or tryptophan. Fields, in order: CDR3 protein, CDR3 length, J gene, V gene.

CDR3aa: ASSTSTGKGGYT; len: 12; j_gene: TRBJ1-2; v_gene: TRBV5-4
CDR3aa: ASSSGTSGGNTGELF; len: 15; j_gene: TRBJ2-2; v_gene: TRBV7-7
CDR3aa: ASSQGGEQY; len: 9; j_gene: TRBJ2-7; v_gene: TRBV14
CDR3aa: ASSWQGGQPL; len: 10; j_gene: TRBJ2-1; v_gene: TRBV5-4
CDR3aa: ASSSEARGGGYT; len: 12; j_gene: TRBJ1-2; v_gene: TRBV4-3
CDR3aa: ASSPFGQGMHYGYT; len: 14; j_gene: TRBJ1-2; v_gene: TRBV7-3
CDR3aa: ASTQDGVRGGDTQY; len: 14; j_gene: TRBJ2-3; v_gene: TRBV5-4
CDR3aa: ATGGGGRTGETQY; len: 13; j_gene: TRBJ2-5; v_gene: TRBV27
CDR3aa: ASYNRANSPLH; len: 11; j_gene: TRBJ1-6; v_gene: TRBV6-5
CDR3aa: ASSQSLQGEAF; len: 11; j_gene: TRBJ1-1; v_gene: TRBV23-1
CDR3aa: ASSVGSGRRNLLLTDTQY; len: 18; j_gene: TRBJ2-3; v_gene: TRBV9
CDR3aa: ASSIGLGSYEQY; len: 12; j_gene: TRBJ2-7; v_gene: TRBV19
CDR3aa: ASSLQGTGELF; len: 11; j_gene: TRBJ2-2; v_gene: TRBV19
CDR3aa: ASSRGLATEAF; len: 11; j_gene: TRBJ1-1; v_gene: TRBV6-5
CDR3aa: ASRDSGNSGANVLT; len: 14; j_gene: TRBJ2-6; v_gene: TRBV19
CDR3aa: ASSLRAVPTDTQY; len: 13; j_gene: TRBJ2-3; v_gene: TRBV27
CDR3aa: ASSSGLAGGQETQY; len: 14; j_gene: TRBJ2-5; v_gene: TRBV3-1/TRBV3-2
CDR3aa: ASSPRDSGRLEQY; len: 13; j_gene: TRBJ2-7; v_gene: TRBV6-5
CDR3aa: AWMVSKGARTEAF; len: 13; j_gene: TRBJ1-1; v_gene: TRBV30
CDR3aa: ASSFGRGEKLF; len: 11; j_gene: TRBJ1-4; v_gene: TRBV27
CDR3aa: ASSLMGGNQPQH; len: 12; j_gene: TRBJ1-5; v_gene: TRBV7-2
CDR3aa: ASSEGTGAPYEQY; len: 13; j_gene: TRBJ2-7; v_gene: TRBV10-1
CDR3aa: ASNSGLAGYTSTDTQY; len: 16; j_gene: TRBJ2-3; v_gene: TRBV9
CDR3aa: ASSDRNQPQH; len: 10; j_gene: TRBJ1-5; v_gene: TRBV27
CDR3aa: ASSHLLSSGNTIY; len: 13; j_gene: TRBJ1-3; v_gene: TRBV4-3
CDR3aa: ASTERTSGIDTQY; len: 13; j_gene: TRBJ2-3; v_gene: TRBV2
CDR3aa: ASSFGQGDNSPLH; len: 13; j_gene: TRBJ1-6; v_gene: TRBV7-8
CDR3aa: ASSFGQGRSYGYT; len: 13; j_gene: TRBJ1-2; v_gene: TRBV27
CDR3aa: ASSLANAYEQY; len: 11; j_gene: TRBJ2-7; v_gene: TRBV5-4
CDR3aa: ASSEVGGSTEAF; len: 12; j_gene: TRBJ1-1; v_gene: TRBV6-1
CDR3aa: ASRWTGISDTQY; len: 12; j_gene: TRBJ2-3; v_gene: TRBV27
CDR3aa: ASRRWTGVYEQY; len: 12; j_gene: TRBJ2-7; v_gene: TRBV28
CDR3aa: ASSFGGTDTQY; len: 11; j_gene: TRBJ2-3; v_gene: TRBV28